This T cell receptor (beta chain) came from a study of cytomegalovirus exposure and HLA in healthy donors. General observations from the study: In an earlier analysis, most TCR beta V segments were productive about 87% or about 30% of the time. Relative to equally common others, HLA-associated TCR beta chains showed greater clonal expansion in a later analysis. The study flagged some 180 TCR beta chains as cytomegalovirus-associated.

For this clone: The antigen is unknown.

Germline values: CDR1 SGHAT, CDR2 FQNNGV. J lost 0 bases, V lost 6 bases, and 4 bases had no gene match. This CDR3 is 14 amino acids long. The PCR ran on 60 Vbeta and 13 Jbeta primers. Authors' methods: In a later analysis, some 11 million of approximately 81 million unique beta chains occurred in at least two donors. Clones were sequenced by immunoSEQ multiplex PCR, and TCRdb holds only the in-frame ones, with some missing. V and J calls and clone size are those listed in that table; D and trimming were worked out from the DNA. Of 130,000 or so clones listed, over 80% are singletons. This receptor was identified in a man aged 40-50 years in good health and CMV-seronegative. The V call is TRBV11-2, the J call TRBJ2-7, with 8 nucleotides matching TRBD1. What was sequenced was PBMCs. The CDR3 bases are TGTGCCAGCAGTTGGACAGGGAACTCCTACGAGCAGTACTTC. This translates into CASSWTGNSYEQYF.